One sample yielded the 24 T cell receptor beta chains listed below, sequenced in a study of blood T cell repertoires in COVID-19. Clones were read by immunoSEQ multiplex PCR, and TCRdb kept only the in-frame ones, dropping some. Of under 150,000 clones in the sample, approximately 85% are singletons; the top ten hold around 9.9%. Material for sequencing was peripheral blood. These receptors originate from an elderly man with acute or convalescent COVID-19.

The chain combines TRBV18 with TRBJ2-1, with D hard to call. This CDR3 region has 14 residues. V was trimmed by 0 bases and J by 5 bases, leaving 8 bases between them. Per the germline V gene, CDR1 is KGHSH and CDR2 is LQKENI. CDR3 in amino acids: CASSPPPGNNEQFF. Here the CDR3 DNA reads TGTGCCAGCTCACCACCACCAGGAAACAATGAGCAGTTCTTC.

This clone was observed a handful of times. The chain couples TRBV7-6 to TRBJ2-1, with 15 bases matching TRBD2. Trimming at V came to 5 bases and at J to 1 base, leaving 12 bases not matched to a gene. The germline gives CDR1 SGHVS, CDR2 FNYEAQ. The CDR3 is 20 residues long. Here the CDR3 reads CASSPRTSGGALTSYNEQFF. The CDR3 coding sequence is TGTGCCAGCAGCCCCCGGACTAGCGGGGGGGCCTTAACGTCCTACAATGAGCAGTTCTTC.

The V and J genes are TRBV6-5 and TRBJ2-7; the D gene is possibly TRBD1 (5 bases). V gave up 2 bases and J gave up 2 bases, with 13 bases separating them. This CDR3 region has 15 residues. Per germline, CDR1 MNHEY and CDR2 SVGAGI. The CDR3 region has the DNA TGTGCCAGCAGTTACGTTCCAGGGCCTACCTACGAGCAGTACTTC. It translates to CASSYVPGPTYEQYF.

This clone turned up a few times. The rearrangement uses TRBV5-1 and TRBJ2-1; perhaps TRBD2 as D (6 bases). Looked up from germline, CDR1 is SGHRS and CDR2 is YFSETQ. V gave up 0 bases and J gave up 5 bases, with 12 bases separating them. The CDR3 has 15 residues. The DNA for the CDR3 is TGCGCCAGCAGCTTGGACGGGTGGAGGGACAATGAGCAGTTCTTC. This gives the protein CASSLDGWRDNEQFF.

This clone was detected only once. This chain links TRBV5-8 with TRBJ2-2; 10 nucleotides line up with TRBD2. In germline, CDR1 is SGHTS, CDR2 YDEGEE. J was trimmed by 6 bases and V by 4 bases; bases with no gene match: 6. CDR3 length: 15 residues. The DNA of the CDR3 is TGTGCCAGCAGCCCGGGACTAGCGATAGCCGGGGAGCTGTTTTTT. It yields the protein CASSPGLAIAGELFF.

The chain carries TRBV20-1 and TRBJ2-5; possibly TRBD1 for D (6 bases). CDR3 size: 13 residues. Germline V CDR1 and CDR2: DFQATT, SNEGSKA (reference sequence). V lost 3 bases and J lost 2, with 10 bases in between. The CDR3: CSASWQGQETQYF. For the CDR3, the DNA is TGCAGTGCTAGTTGGCAGGGGCAAGAGACCCAGTACTTC.

Only a few counts were recorded for this clone. This chain links TRBV3-1 (or the pseudogene TRBV3-2) with TRBJ1-2, with D possibly being TRBD1 (5 bases). In germline, CDR1 is LGHDT, CDR2 YNNKEL (reference sequence). V was clipped by 3 bases and J by 4 bases, with 15 bases between them. The CDR3 length is 15 residues. In DNA form, the CDR3 reads TGTGCCAGCAGCCAGCGGACGGGGGGTTCCTATGGCTACACCTTC. It translates to CASSQRTGGSYGYTF.

The J gene is TRBJ2-2, the V gene TRBV15, with D perhaps TRBD2 (6 bases). This CDR3 is 16 amino acids long. V lost 5 bases to trimming and J lost 0 bases, with 13 bases between them. Looked up from germline, CDR1 is LNHNV and CDR2 is YYDKDF (reference sequence). CDR3 sequence (DNA): TGTGCCACCAGCCCACCCCGGGGGACGAACACCGGGGAGCTGTTTTTT. Amino acids: CATSPPRGTNTGELFF.

This clone was detected a few times. V gene TRBV12-5 combines with J gene TRBJ1-5; D is undetermined. Trimming cost V 0 bases and J 3 bases, with 3 bases left between them. This CDR3 has 13 amino acids. In germline, CDR1 is LGHNT, CDR2 FRNRAP. CDR3 amino acids: CASGLVINQPQHF. CDR3 nucleotide sequence: TGTGCTAGTGGTTTGGTTATCAATCAGCCCCAGCATTTT.

V usage is TRBV11-2 and J usage is TRBJ1-1; 7 bases fit TRBD1. Germline V gives CDR1 SGHAT, CDR2 FQNNGV. This CDR3 has 14 amino acids. The junction had 12 bases not matched to a gene; V was cut back by 8 bases and J by 6 bases. DNA for the CDR3: TGTGCCAGCTCCACAGGGGCAGGGGCAGCTGAAGCTTTCTTT. It codes for CASSTGAGAAEAFF.

This chain links TRBV2 with TRBJ2-1; 9 nucleotides line up with TRBD2. Trimming removed 7 bases from V and 6 bases from J; junction bases left unmatched: 10. This CDR3 contains 15 residues. Germline lookup yields CDR1 SNHLY and CDR2 FYNNEI. The CDR3 reads CASTEAGGFRNEQFF. As DNA, the CDR3 is TGTGCCAGCACGGAAGCGGGGGGATTTCGCAATGAGCAGTTCTTC.

This clone has only a few counts. V usage is TRBV4-1 and J usage is TRBJ1-2, with TRBD1 matching over 8 bases. The CDR3 spans 14 residues. In germline, CDR1 is MGHRA, CDR2 YSYEKL. V lost 1 base, J lost 7 bases, and 5 bases stayed unmatched. CDR3 amino acids: CASSQATGGVGYTF. The CDR3 nucleotides are TGCGCCAGCAGCCAAGCAACAGGGGGAGTTGGCTACACCTTC.

This chain links TRBV28 with TRBJ1-3; D unresolved. This CDR3 is built from 17 residues. Per germline, CDR1 MDHEN and CDR2 SYDVKM. V lost 6 bases and J lost 0, with 18 bases in between. The CDR3 region has the DNA TGTGCCAGCAGACAGAGTCACCTGACGGACTCTGGAAACACCATATATTTT. It translates to CASRQSHLTDSGNTIYF.

This chain links TRBV10-1 with TRBJ2-7; tentative D call: TRBD2 (5 bases). This CDR3 is built from 13 residues. Between the trimmed V and J ends, which lost 6 bases and 0 bases, there was a span of 9 bases. Germline CDR1 and CDR2: WNHNN and SYGVQD (reference sequence). In DNA, the CDR3 is TGCGCCAGCAGACTAGTTCACTCCTACGAGCAGTACTTC. Protein: CASRLVHSYEQYF.

This chain connects TRBV5-1 to TRBJ1-3; tentative D call: TRBD1 (6 bases). Trimming pared 0 bases from V and 2 bases from J, leaving 12 bases between. Per the germline V gene, CDR1 is SGHRS and CDR2 is YFSETQ. The length of the CDR3 is 16 residues. CDR3 bases: TGCGCCAGCAGCTTGGCCCAGGGGCTGACTGGAAACACCATATATTTT. Its protein is CASSLAQGLTGNTIYF.

The chain recombines TRBV25-1 with TRBJ1-2; D perhaps matches TRBD1 (5 bases). Trimming pared 3 bases from V and 3 bases from J, leaving 5 bases between. Looked up from germline, CDR1 is MGHDK and CDR2 is SYGVNS. This CDR3 spans 12 amino acids. CDR3 region: CASSDRDYGYTF. CDR3 coding DNA: TGTGCCAGCAGTGACAGGGACTATGGCTACACCTTC.

This chain links TRBV5-1 with TRBJ1-1, with 7 bases identical to TRBD1. The CDR3 consists of 15 residues. Trimming cost V 4 bases and J 1 base; bases outside gene matches: 7. Germline CDR1 SGHRS, CDR2 YFSETQ. For the CDR3, the DNA is TGCGCCAGCAGCGAAGGGACAGCCACGAACACTGAAGCTTTCTTT. This codes for CASSEGTATNTEAFF.

The rearrangement joins TRBV15 to TRBJ1-3; no reliable D call. Per germline, CDR1 LNHNV and CDR2 YYDKDF (reference sequence). This CDR3 is built from 14 residues. Trimming pared 6 bases from V and 2 bases from J, leaving 11 bases between. CDR3 DNA: TGTGCCACCAGTCCGGGAGGACCTGGAAACACCATATATTTT. This translates into CATSPGGPGNTIYF.

The V gene is TRBV2, the J gene TRBJ1-5; maybe TRBD1 (6 bases). The CDR3 length is 14 residues. The ends were cut back, 7 bases at V and 3 bases at J, with 13 bases in the middle. CDR1 and CDR2 (germline): SNHLY, FYNNEI. The CDR3 bases are TGTGCCAGCAACCAGCAGGGGCTCAATCAGCCCCAGCATTTT. Translating gives CASNQQGLNQPQHF.

The CDR3 region is CASSFGPGANVLTF. The CDR3 coding sequence is TGTGCCAGCAGCTTTGGCCCTGGGGCCAACGTCCTGACTTTC. The chain couples TRBV7-2 to TRBJ2-6; no clear D. This CDR3 is built from 14 residues. The ends were cut back, 3 bases at V and 2 bases at J, with 5 bases in the middle. Germline V lookup: CDR1 SGHTA, CDR2 FQGNSA.

V and J are TRBV10-3 and TRBJ1-4; perhaps TRBD1 as D (6 bases). The CDR3 consists of 12 residues. Germline CDR1 is ENHRY and CDR2 is SYGVKD. With 10 bases removed from V and 3 bases from J, the gap between germline ends came to 9 bases. In DNA form, the CDR3 reads TGTGCCAGCCGGACAGCTAATGAAAAACTGTTTTTT. Amino acid sequence: CASRTANEKLFF.

The V call is TRBV27, the J call TRBJ1-2; 10 nucleotides align to TRBD1. The CDR3 length is 17 residues. V gave up 3 bases and J gave up 0 bases; unmatched junction bases: 7. The germline V gene encodes CDR1 MNHEY and CDR2 SMNVEV (reference sequence). CDR3 in amino acids: CASSFSGQGYPNYGYTF. The CDR3 DNA is TGTGCCAGCAGTTTTTCGGGACAGGGGTATCCTAACTATGGCTACACCTTC.

The chain is built from TRBV3-1 (or the pseudogene TRBV3-2) and TRBJ1-1; perhaps TRBD1 as D (6 bases). The CDR3 is 16 amino acids. CDR1 is LGHDT and CDR2 is YNNKEL in the germline V gene (reference sequence). Trimming took 5 bases from V and 3 from J, leaving 19 bases between them. CDR3 sequence: CASSSHAGGRDTEAFF. The CDR3 nucleotides read TGTGCCAGCAGCTCGCATGCGGGGGGCCGGGACACTGAAGCTTTCTTT.

The chain links TRBV28 to TRBJ2-1; the D gene is possibly TRBD1 (6 bases). Germline assignment: CDR1 MDHEN and CDR2 SYDVKM. This CDR3 is 16 amino acids long. V lost 5 bases and J 8 bases, leaving 22 bases between the germline ends. The CDR3 DNA is TGTGCCAGCAGTCAATATGGGGGCTCTAGACGGTATGAGCAGTTCTTC. Translation: CASSQYGGSRRYEQFF.